A single sample gave rise to the 24 T cell receptor beta chains below, sequenced in a study of CD8+ T cells in alopecia areata. TCR sequencing used cDNA made by reverse transcription of extracted RNA. Measured with immunoSEQ multiplex PCR; TCRdb has only the in-frame clones, and not every one. The repertoire holds some 58,000 clones, with 46% as singletons. The treatment was: oral pan-JAK inhibitor, 5-10 mg twice daily. The specimen was CD8+ T cells sorted from blood, collected at approximately week 37, from a patient treated with tofacitinib. The source of these receptors is a human donor with alopecia areata.

The sample holds a few counts of this clone. This sequence joins TRBV29-1 and TRBJ2-1; D gene uncertain. Trimming stripped 0 bases from V and 12 bases from J, with 15 bases between. Germline V gene lookup returns CDR1 SQVTM and CDR2 ANQGSEA. The CDR3 totals 13 residues. DNA for the CDR3: TGCAGCGTTGAAGATTCCCCAGGCCCGGGGCAGTTCTTC. This sequence encodes CSVEDSPGPGQFF.

This chain joins TRBV28 and TRBJ2-7, with TRBD2 matching 13 bases. Germline CDR1 and CDR2: MDHEN and SYDVKM. V lost 4 bases, J lost 0 bases, and 24 bases stayed unmatched. This CDR3 spans 23 amino acids. DNA of the CDR3: TGTGCCAGCAGTTCCCCTACGACTCCTAAAACCGGGACTAGCGGGACCTTCTCCTACGAGCAGTACTTC. Protein product: CASSSPTTPKTGTSGTFSYEQYF. Full variable domain (rest looked up from reference TRBV28 and TRBJ2-7): DVKVTQSSRYLVKRTGEKVFLECVQDMDHENMFWYRQDPGLGLRLIYFSYDVKMKEKGDIPEGYSVSREKKERFSLILESASTNQTSMYLCASSSPTTPKTGTSGTFSYEQYFGPGTRLTVT.

CDR3 in DNA: TGTGCCAGCAGAGAAGAAACTGGAGACTATGGCTACACCTTC. Protein: CASREETGDYGYTF. The chain combines TRBV25-1 with TRBJ1-2, with unresolved D. The CDR3 totals 14 residues. Trimming cost V 6 bases and J 3 bases, with 14 bases left between them. CDR1 MGHDK and CDR2 SYGVNS come from the germline V gene.

The table lists this clone with a few counts. The chain couples TRBV29-1 to TRBJ2-6, with D perhaps TRBD1 (5 bases). This CDR3 comprises 16 residues. Germline loops: CDR1 SQVTM, CDR2 ANQGSEA. The ends were cut back, 3 bases at V and 0 bases at J, with 12 bases in the middle. The CDR3 DNA reads TGCAGCGTTGACAGGGCGTCCCTCTCTGGGGCCAACGTCCTGACTTTC. The encoded protein is CSVDRASLSGANVLTF.

This chain connects TRBV4-3 to TRBJ2-7; 8 nucleotides align to TRBD2. With 4 bases clipped from V and 0 bases from J, the junction kept 8 bases outside the gene matches. This CDR3 comprises 16 residues. The germline CDR1 and CDR2 sequences are LGHNA and YSLEER. CDR3 region: CASSPSLSGGSYEQYF. DNA for the CDR3: TGCGCCAGCAGCCCTAGTCTGAGCGGGGGCTCCTACGAGCAGTACTTC.

Remarks on this clone: Given a much more abundant clone one base away, this may be a read error. Other DNA sequences within the sample encode an identical CDR3. The chain recombines TRBV5-4 with TRBJ2-1; 12 bases align to TRBD2. Per the germline V gene, CDR1 is SGHNT and CDR2 is YYREEE (reference sequence). This CDR3 contains 16 residues. CDR3 DNA: TGCGCCAGCAGCTTGGTTCCTAGCGGGAGGGGGAATGAGCAGTTCTTC. The encoded protein is CASSLVPSGRGNEQFF.

This clone was seen once. The rearrangement joins TRBV2 to TRBJ2-7, with no clear D. The CDR3 length is 12 residues. Germline V gene data show CDR1 as SNHLY and CDR2 as FYNNEI. V gave up 6 bases and J gave up 7 bases, with 13 bases separating them. The CDR3 loop reads CASSLRWVEQYF. The CDR3 DNA reads as TGTGCCAGCAGCCTACGTTGGGTAGAGCAGTACTTC.

The chain employs TRBV4-1 and TRBJ2-5; D is perhaps TRBD1 (6 bases). In germline, CDR1 is MGHRA, CDR2 YSYEKL. V was pared by 3 bases and J by 3 bases, with 11 bases between. The CDR3 has 14 residues. The CDR3 DNA reads as TGCGCCAGCAGCCAGACGTGGACAGAAGAGACCCAGTACTTC. Translated: CASSQTWTEETQYF.

This clone occurred a few times. The J gene is TRBJ2-7, the V gene TRBV12-5; a possible D gene is TRBD1 (6 bases). CDR3 length equals 13 residues. V lost 2 bases to trimming and J lost 5 bases, with 10 bases between them. The germline CDR1 and CDR2 sequences are LGHNT and FRNRAP. CDR3 amino acids: CASGLLYRDEQYF. As DNA, the CDR3 is TGTGCTAGTGGTTTGCTCTACAGGGACGAGCAGTACTTC.

The chain couples TRBV11-2 to TRBJ1-1; tentative D call: TRBD1 (6 bases). Trimming pared 4 bases from V and 0 bases from J, leaving 12 bases between. Germline V gene lookup returns CDR1 SGHAT and CDR2 FQNNGV. CDR3 length: 15 residues. The CDR3 sequence: CASSYDRLMNTEAFF. The CDR3 nucleotides read TGTGCCAGCAGCTATGACAGGCTTATGAACACTGAAGCTTTCTTT.

The V and J genes are TRBV30 and TRBJ1-2, with D perhaps matching TRBD1 (5 bases). The germline gives CDR1 GTSNPN, CDR2 SVGIG (reference sequence). The CDR3 extends over 13 amino acids. Deletions cut 3 bases from V and 4 bases from J, with 12 bases between. CDR3 region: CAWRRGVGYGYTF. As DNA, the CDR3 is TGTGCCTGGAGGCGAGGGGTGGGCTATGGCTACACCTTC.

This clone was counted a few times. V is TRBV29-1 and J is TRBJ2-7, with D unresolved. The germline V and J ends were trimmed by 0 bases and 2 bases, with 5 bases remaining between them. CDR3 length: 12 residues. Germline assignment: CDR1 SQVTM and CDR2 ANQGSEA. DNA of the CDR3: TGCAGCGTTGAAGACAGAACCTACGAGCAGTACTTC. It translates to CSVEDRTYEQYF.

The chain is built from TRBV7-9 and TRBJ2-7; D might be TRBD1 (5 bases). The CDR3 length is 11 residues. Germline loops: CDR1 SEHNR, CDR2 FQNEAQ (reference sequence). V was cut by 4 bases and J by 6 bases, with 7 bases left in between. The CDR3 loop is CASSSGIEQYF. CDR3 DNA sequence: TGTGCCAGCAGCTCAGGGATCGAGCAGTACTTC.

The chain has TRBV7-9 and TRBJ2-6, with 14 bases identical to TRBD2. CDR1 is SEHNR, CDR2 FQNEAQ, per germline (reference sequence). This CDR3 is 17 amino acids long. The junction had 6 bases not matched to a gene; V was cut back by 9 bases and J by 2 bases. The CDR3 bases are TGTGCCAGTAGAGGGACTAGCGGGGGCGCTGGGGCCAACGTCCTGACTTTC. Protein: CASRGTSGGAGANVLTF.

The rearrangement joins TRBV5-6 to TRBJ2-5; D is perhaps TRBD1 or TRBD2 (5 bases each). Germline assignment: CDR1 SGHDT and CDR2 YYEEEE. The CDR3 has 14 residues. With 0 bases removed from V and 3 bases from J, the gap between germline ends came to 9 bases. CDR3 DNA sequence: TGTGCCAGCAGCTTGGCCGGGACGAAAGAGACCCAGTACTTC. The encoded protein is CASSLAGTKETQYF. Combining the CDR3 with reference TRBV5-6 and TRBJ2-5 gives the whole variable domain DAGVTQSPTHLIKTRGQQVTLRCSPKSGHDTVSWYQQALGQGPQFIFQYYEEEERQRGNFPDRFSGHQFPNYSSELNVNALLLGDSALYLCASSLAGTKETQYFGPGTRLLVL.

The V and J genes are TRBV28 and TRBJ1-1; D gene unclear. The germline V gene encodes CDR1 MDHEN and CDR2 SYDVKM. The CDR3 totals 13 residues. Trimming shortened V by 4 bases and J by 4 bases, and 10 bases separated the two germline ends. The CDR3 nucleotides read TGTGCCAGCAGTTCAATAATGGGCACTGAAGCTTTCTTT. Its protein is CASSSIMGTEAFF. The full variable domain, completed using reference TRBV28 and TRBJ1-1, is DVKVTQSSRYLVKRTGEKVFLECVQDMDHENMFWYRQDPGLGLRLIYFSYDVKMKEKGDIPEGYSVSREKKERFSLILESASTNQTSMYLCASSSIMGTEAFFGQGTRLTVV.

A few counts support this clone. The genes are TRBV29-1 and TRBJ2-7; D is ambiguous. The ends were cut back, 5 bases at V and 1 base at J, with 12 bases in the middle. Looked up from germline, CDR1 is SQVTM and CDR2 is ANQGSEA. The CDR3 is made up of 13 amino acids. The CDR3 protein is CSVLDGRSYEQYF. DNA for the CDR3: TGCAGCGTTCTAGACGGGCGTTCCTACGAGCAGTACTTC.

The chain combines TRBV28 with TRBJ2-7; D not certain. The ends were cut back, 3 bases at V and 0 bases at J, with 6 bases in the middle. The germline gives CDR1 MDHEN, CDR2 SYDVKM. CDR3 length: 13 residues. Here the CDR3 DNA reads TGTGCCAGCAGTTTCAGGCCCTCCTACGAGCAGTACTTC. Translated: CASSFRPSYEQYF.

V gene TRBV27 combines with J gene TRBJ2-1; D perhaps matches TRBD2 (6 bases). In germline, CDR1 is MNHEY, CDR2 SMNVEV (reference sequence). There are 15 residues in the CDR3. V lost 4 bases, J lost 8 bases, and 18 bases lay in between. CDR3 region: CASSSTSPESDEQFF. Here the CDR3 DNA reads TGTGCCAGCAGTTCGACTAGTCCCGAGTCCGATGAGCAGTTCTTC.

The genes are TRBV29-1 and TRBJ2-7; 7 bases are a match to TRBD1. The length of the CDR3 is 11 residues. The V and J ends lost 6 bases and 5 bases, in that order; junction bases with no gene match: 4. Germline V gene lookup returns CDR1 SQVTM and CDR2 ANQGSEA. CDR3 nucleotides: TGCAGCGTGAAAGACAGGGACGAGCAGTACTTC. Protein product: CSVKDRDEQYF.

The V call is TRBV28, the J call TRBJ2-1; D is undetermined. Germline CDR1 and CDR2: MDHEN and SYDVKM. V was pared by 5 bases and J by 12 bases, with 11 bases between. This CDR3 spans 11 amino acids. The CDR3 coding sequence is TGTGCCAGCAGTCCCGGCACCCCGCAGTTCTTC. Its translation: CASSPGTPQFF.

The chain uses TRBV7-9 and TRBJ2-1; 7 positions agree with TRBD1. CDR3 size: 16 residues. CDR1 is SEHNR, CDR2 FQNEAQ, per germline (reference sequence). Losses at the gene ends were 3 bases for V and 0 bases for J; bases not matched to a gene: 5. The CDR3 DNA is TGTGCCAGCAGCTTCACCCGGGACAGCTCCTACAATGAGCAGTTCTTC. Residues: CASSFTRDSSYNEQFF.

The chain combines TRBV30 with TRBJ2-5; D is unclear. V lost 1 base and J lost 1, with 10 bases in between. The CDR3 loop spans 14 amino acids. Germline V gene lookup returns CDR1 GTSNPN and CDR2 SVGIG (reference sequence). CDR3 loop: CAWSGLAVQETQYF. CDR3 nucleotides: TGTGCCTGGAGTGGGTTGGCGGTCCAAGAGACCCAGTACTTC.

The J gene is TRBJ2-1, the V gene TRBV29-1, with TRBD1 matching 9 bases. In germline, CDR1 is SQVTM, CDR2 ANQGSEA. The CDR3 totals 15 residues. V lost 6 bases to trimming and J lost 2 bases; unmatched junction nucleotides: 8. The DNA for the CDR3 is TGCAGCGTACCGGGACAGGGTGGCACCTACAATGAGCAGTTCTTC. Its translation is CSVPGQGGTYNEQFF.